The source of this T cell receptor (beta chain) is a study of somatic mutations in cytotoxic T cells in rheumatoid arthritis. Study-wide results and caveats: The identity of the antigens targeted by the expanded CD8+ clones remained unknown.

V was clipped by 3 bases and J by 5 bases; unmatched bases: 4. This CDR3 comprises 16 residues. Germline values: CDR1 MGHRA, CDR2 YSYEKL. TCRdb keeps only in-frame clones here, not all; method: immunoSEQ multiplex PCR. The data show thousands of clones, roughly 75% seen once. Concerning this clone: The antigen remains undetermined.

The chain recombines TRBV4-1 with TRBJ2-2, with 12 bases matching TRBD2. The sample comprised CD8+ T cells sorted from blood. The clonotype was recovered from a woman aged 50 to 60 in good health. The DNA of the CDR3 is TGCGCCAGCAGCCATCCTAGCGGGGGGGCGACCGGGGAGCTGTTTTTT. It codes for CASSHPSGGATGELFF.